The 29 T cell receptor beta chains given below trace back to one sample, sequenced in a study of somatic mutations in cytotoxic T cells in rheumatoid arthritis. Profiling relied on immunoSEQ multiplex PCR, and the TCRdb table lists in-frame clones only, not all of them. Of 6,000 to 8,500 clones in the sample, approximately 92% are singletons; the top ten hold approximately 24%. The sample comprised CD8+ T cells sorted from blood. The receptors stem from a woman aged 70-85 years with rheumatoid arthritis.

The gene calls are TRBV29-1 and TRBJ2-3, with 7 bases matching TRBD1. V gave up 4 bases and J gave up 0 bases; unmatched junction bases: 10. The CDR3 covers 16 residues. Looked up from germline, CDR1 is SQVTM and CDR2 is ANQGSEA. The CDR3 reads CSVGGTADSSTDTQYF. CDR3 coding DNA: TGCAGCGTTGGGGGGACAGCCGATTCTAGCACAGATACGCAGTATTTT.

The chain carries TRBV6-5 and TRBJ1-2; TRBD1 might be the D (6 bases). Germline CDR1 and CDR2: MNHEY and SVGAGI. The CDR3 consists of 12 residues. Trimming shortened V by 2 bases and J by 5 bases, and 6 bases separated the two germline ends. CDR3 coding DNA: TGTGCCAGCAGTTACGGACAGTATGGCTACACCTTC. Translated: CASSYGQYGYTF.

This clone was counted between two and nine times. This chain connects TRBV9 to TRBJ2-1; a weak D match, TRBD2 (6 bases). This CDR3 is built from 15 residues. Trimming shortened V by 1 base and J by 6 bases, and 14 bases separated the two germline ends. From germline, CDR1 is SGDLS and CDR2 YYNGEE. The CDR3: CASSVIGMGGNEQFF. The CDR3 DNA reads TGTGCCAGCAGCGTAATCGGTATGGGGGGCAATGAGCAGTTCTTC. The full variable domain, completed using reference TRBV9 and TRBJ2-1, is DSGVTQTPKHLITATGQRVTLRCSPRSGDLSVYWYQQSLDQGLQFLIQYYNGEERAKGNILERFSAQQFPDLHSELNLSSLELGDSALYFCASSVIGMGGNEQFFGPGTRLTVL.

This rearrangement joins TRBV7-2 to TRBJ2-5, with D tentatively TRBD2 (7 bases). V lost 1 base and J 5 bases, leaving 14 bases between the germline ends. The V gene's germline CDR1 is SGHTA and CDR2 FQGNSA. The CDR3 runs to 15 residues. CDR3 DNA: TGTGCCAGCAGCTTAGGTGGGGGGGCCGTTGAGACCCAGTACTTC. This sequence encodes CASSLGGGAVETQYF.

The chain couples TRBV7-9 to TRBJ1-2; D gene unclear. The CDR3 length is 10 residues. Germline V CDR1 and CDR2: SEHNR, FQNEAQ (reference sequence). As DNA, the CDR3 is TGTGCAGAATCCAGGAATGGCTACACCTTC. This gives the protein CAESRNGYTF.

CDR3 in DNA: TGCGCCAGCAGCCAAGAACTCCGGACTAGCGGGGGGGGCTACGAGCAGTACTTC. Translation gives CASSQELRTSGGGYEQYF. The chain links TRBV4-3 to TRBJ2-5, with 15 bases that match TRBD2. The J call is uncertain, as TRBJ2-7 better fits the DNA end. The CDR3 has 18 amino acids. CDR1 and CDR2 (germline): LGHNA, YSLEER.

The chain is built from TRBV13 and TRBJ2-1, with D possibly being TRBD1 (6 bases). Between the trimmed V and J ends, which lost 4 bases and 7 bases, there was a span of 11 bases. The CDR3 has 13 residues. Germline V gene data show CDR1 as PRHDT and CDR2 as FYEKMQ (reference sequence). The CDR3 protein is CASSSDSGNEQFF. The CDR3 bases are TGTGCCAGCAGCTCGGACAGTGGGAATGAGCAGTTCTTC.

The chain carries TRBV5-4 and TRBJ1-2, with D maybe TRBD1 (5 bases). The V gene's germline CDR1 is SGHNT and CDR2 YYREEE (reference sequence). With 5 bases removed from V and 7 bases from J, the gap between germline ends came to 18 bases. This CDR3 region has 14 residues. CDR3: CASSLGGSRAGYTF. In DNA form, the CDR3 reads TGTGCCAGCAGTCTGGGGGGAAGCAGGGCTGGCTACACCTTC.

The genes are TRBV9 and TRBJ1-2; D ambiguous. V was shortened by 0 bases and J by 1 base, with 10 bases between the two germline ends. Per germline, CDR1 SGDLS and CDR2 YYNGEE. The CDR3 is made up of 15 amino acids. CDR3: CASSVGQYVNYGYTF. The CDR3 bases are TGTGCCAGCAGCGTAGGGCAGTATGTTAACTATGGCTACACCTTC.

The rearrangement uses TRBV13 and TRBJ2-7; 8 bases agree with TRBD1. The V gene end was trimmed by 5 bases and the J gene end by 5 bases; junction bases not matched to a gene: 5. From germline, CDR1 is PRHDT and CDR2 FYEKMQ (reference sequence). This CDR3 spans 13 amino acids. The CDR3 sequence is CASSRTGSHEQYF. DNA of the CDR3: TGTGCCAGCAGCAGGACAGGGTCCCACGAGCAGTACTTC.

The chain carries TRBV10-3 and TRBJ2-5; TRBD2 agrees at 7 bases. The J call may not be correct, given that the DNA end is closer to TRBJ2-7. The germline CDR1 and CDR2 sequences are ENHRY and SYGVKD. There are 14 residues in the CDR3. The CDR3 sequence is CAISPASGSYEQYF. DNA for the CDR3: TGTGCCATCAGCCCGGCTAGCGGCTCCTACGAGCAGTACTTC.

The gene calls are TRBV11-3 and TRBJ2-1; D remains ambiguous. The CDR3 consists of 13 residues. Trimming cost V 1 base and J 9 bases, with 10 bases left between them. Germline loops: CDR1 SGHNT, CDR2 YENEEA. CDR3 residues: CASSLGPLGEQFF. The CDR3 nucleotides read TGTGCCAGCAGCTTAGGCCCTCTCGGTGAGCAGTTCTTC.

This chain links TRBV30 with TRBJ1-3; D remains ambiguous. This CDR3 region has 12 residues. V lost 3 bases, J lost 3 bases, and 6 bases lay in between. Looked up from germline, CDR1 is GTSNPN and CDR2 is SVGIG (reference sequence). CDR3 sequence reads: CAWSTYGNTIYF. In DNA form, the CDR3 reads TGTGCCTGGAGCACCTATGGAAACACCATATATTTT.

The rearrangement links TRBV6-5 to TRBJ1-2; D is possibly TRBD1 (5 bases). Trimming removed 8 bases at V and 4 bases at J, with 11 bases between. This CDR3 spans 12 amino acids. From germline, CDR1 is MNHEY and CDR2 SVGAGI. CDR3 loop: CASHDSLYGYTF. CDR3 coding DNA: TGTGCCAGCCACGACAGCCTCTATGGCTACACCTTC.

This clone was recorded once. This chain's CDR3 is CASSRTSGSHEQYF. The CDR3 region has the DNA TGTGCCAGCAGCCGGACTAGCGGGAGCCACGAGCAGTACTTC. V is TRBV27 and J is TRBJ2-7; TRBD2 matches at 13 bases. Trimming removed 6 bases from V and 5 bases from J; junction bases left unmatched: 4. CDR3 size: 14 residues. Germline assignment: CDR1 MNHEY and CDR2 SMNVEV (reference sequence).

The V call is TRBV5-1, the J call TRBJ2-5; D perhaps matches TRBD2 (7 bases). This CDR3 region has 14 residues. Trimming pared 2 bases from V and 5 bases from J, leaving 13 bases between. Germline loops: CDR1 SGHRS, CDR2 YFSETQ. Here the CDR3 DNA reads TGCGCCAGCAGCTTCAAGGGGGGGGTCGAGACCCAGTACTTC. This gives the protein CASSFKGGVETQYF.

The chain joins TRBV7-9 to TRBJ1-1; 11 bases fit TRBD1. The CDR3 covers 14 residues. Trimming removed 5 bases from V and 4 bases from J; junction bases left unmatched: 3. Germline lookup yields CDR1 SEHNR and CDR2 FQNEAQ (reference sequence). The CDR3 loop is CASSGGTGGTEAFF. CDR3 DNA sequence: TGTGCCAGCAGCGGGGGGACAGGGGGCACTGAAGCTTTCTTT.

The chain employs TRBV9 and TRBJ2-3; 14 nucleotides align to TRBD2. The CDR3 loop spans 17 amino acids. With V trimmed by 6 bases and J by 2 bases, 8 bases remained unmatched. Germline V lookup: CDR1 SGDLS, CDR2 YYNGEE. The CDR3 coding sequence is TGTGCCAGCACCCTCGGACTAGCGGGGGGATCCACAGATACGCAGTATTTT. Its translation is CASTLGLAGGSTDTQYF.

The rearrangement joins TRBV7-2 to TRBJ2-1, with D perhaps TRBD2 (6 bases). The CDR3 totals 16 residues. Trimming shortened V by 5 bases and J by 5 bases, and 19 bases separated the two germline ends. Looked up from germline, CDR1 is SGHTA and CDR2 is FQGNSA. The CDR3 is CASSLPAGGADNEQFF. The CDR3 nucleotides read TGTGCCAGCAGCCTTCCCGCCGGAGGGGCGGACAATGAGCAGTTCTTC.

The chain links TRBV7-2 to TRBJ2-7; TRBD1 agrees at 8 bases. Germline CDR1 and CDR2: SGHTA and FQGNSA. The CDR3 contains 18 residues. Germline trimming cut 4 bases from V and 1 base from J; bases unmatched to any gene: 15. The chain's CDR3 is CASSSVLVTGALSYEQYF. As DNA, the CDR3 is TGTGCCAGCAGCTCCGTACTCGTGACAGGGGCCCTTTCCTACGAGCAGTACTTC. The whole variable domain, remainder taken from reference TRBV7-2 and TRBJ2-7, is GAGVSQSPSNKVTEKGKDVELRCDPISGHTALYWYRQSLGQGLEFLIYFQGNSAPDKSGLPSDRFSAERTGGSVSTLTIQRTQQEDSAVYLCASSSVLVTGALSYEQYFGPGTRLTVT.

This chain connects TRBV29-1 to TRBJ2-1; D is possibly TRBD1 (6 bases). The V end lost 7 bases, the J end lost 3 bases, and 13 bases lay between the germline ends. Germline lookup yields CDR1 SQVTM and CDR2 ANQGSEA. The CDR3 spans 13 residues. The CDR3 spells CSGGTYDYNEQFF. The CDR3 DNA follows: TGCAGCGGAGGGACATACGACTACAATGAGCAGTTCTTC.

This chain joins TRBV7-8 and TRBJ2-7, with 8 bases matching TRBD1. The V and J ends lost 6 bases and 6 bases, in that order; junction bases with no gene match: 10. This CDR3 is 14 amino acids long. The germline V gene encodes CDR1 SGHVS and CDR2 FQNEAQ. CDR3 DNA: TGTGCCAGCAGGCAGACAGGGGTCTGGGGCGAGCAGTACTTC. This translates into CASRQTGVWGEQYF. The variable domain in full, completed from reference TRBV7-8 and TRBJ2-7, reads GAGVSQSPRYKVAKRGQDVALRCDPISGHVSLFWYQQALGQGPEFLTYFQNEAQLDKSGLPSDRFFAERPEGSVSTLKIQRTQQEDSAVYLCASRQTGVWGEQYFGPGTRLTVT.

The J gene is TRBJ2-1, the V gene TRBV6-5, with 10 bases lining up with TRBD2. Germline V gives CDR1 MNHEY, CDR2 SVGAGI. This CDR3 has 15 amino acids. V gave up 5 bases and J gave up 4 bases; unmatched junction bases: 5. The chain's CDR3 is CASSPRTSGYNEQFF. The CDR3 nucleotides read TGTGCCAGCAGTCCAAGGACTAGCGGATACAATGAGCAGTTCTTC.

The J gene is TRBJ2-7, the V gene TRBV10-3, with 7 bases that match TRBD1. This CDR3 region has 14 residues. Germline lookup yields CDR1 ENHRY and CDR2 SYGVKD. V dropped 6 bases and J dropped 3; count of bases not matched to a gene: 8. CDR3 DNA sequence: TGTGCCATCAGCATGACAGGGTTTGACTACGAGCAGTACTTC. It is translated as CAISMTGFDYEQYF.

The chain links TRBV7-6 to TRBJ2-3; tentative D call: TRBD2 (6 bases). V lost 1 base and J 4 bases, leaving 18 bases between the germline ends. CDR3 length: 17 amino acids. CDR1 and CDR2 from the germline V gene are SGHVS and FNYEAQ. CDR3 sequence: CASSLDGGPRLADTQYF. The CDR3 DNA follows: TGTGCCAGCAGCTTAGACGGGGGACCCCGTTTAGCAGATACGCAGTATTTT.

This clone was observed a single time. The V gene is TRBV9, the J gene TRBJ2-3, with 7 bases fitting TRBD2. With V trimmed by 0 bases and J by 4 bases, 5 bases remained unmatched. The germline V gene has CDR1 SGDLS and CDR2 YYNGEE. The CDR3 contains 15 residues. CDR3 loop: CASSVDGGGADTQYF. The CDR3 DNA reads TGTGCCAGCAGCGTAGACGGGGGAGGGGCAGATACGCAGTATTTT.

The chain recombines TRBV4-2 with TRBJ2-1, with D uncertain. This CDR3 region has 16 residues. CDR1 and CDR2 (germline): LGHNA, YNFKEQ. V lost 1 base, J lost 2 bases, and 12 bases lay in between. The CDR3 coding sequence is TGTGCCAGCAGCCAAGGGTCGCCGAGCGCCTACAATGAGCAGTTCTTC. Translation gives CASSQGSPSAYNEQFF.

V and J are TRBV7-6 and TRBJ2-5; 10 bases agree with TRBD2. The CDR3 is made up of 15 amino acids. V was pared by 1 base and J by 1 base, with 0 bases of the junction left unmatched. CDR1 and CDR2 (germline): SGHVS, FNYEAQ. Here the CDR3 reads CASSLGTSGQETQYF. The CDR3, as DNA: TGTGCCAGCAGCTTAGGGACTAGCGGCCAAGAGACCCAGTACTTC. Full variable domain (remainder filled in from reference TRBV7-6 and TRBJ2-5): GAGVSQSPRYKVTKRGQDVALRCDPISGHVSLYWYRQALGQGPEFLTYFNYEAQQDKSGLPNDRFSAERPEGSISTLTIQRTEQRDSAMYRCASSLGTSGQETQYFGPGTRLLVL.

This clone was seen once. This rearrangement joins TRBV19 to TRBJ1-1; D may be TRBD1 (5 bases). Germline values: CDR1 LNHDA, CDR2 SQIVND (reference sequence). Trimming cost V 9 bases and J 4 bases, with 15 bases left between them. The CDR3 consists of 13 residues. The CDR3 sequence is CASALGGITEAFF. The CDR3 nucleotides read TGTGCCAGCGCCTTGGGGGGTATCACTGAAGCTTTCTTT.